The next 26 T cell receptor beta chains were all read from a single sample in a study of cytomegalovirus exposure and HLA in healthy donors. The PCR made use of 60 Vbeta and 13 Jbeta primers. The data were produced by immunoSEQ multiplex PCR, yet TCRdb's version contains in-frame clones alone and is incomplete. The sample shows about 88,000 clones, and approximately 6% sits with its ten largest clones. Material for sequencing was PBMCs. The receptors come from a girl between 10 and 17 years old in good health and CMV-seropositive.

The V gene is TRBV28, the J gene TRBJ2-1; 8 nucleotides match TRBD2. The CDR3 runs to 15 residues. Germline lookup yields CDR1 MDHEN and CDR2 SYDVKM. Trimming at V came to 3 bases and at J to 8 bases, leaving 9 bases not matched to a gene. Written as DNA, the CDR3 is TGTGCCAGCAGTTTGGTTGGACTAGCTACCGATGAGCAGTTCTTC. Encoded protein: CASSLVGLATDEQFF.

CDR3 residues: CATWDRGLSEQYV. The CDR3 nucleotides are TGTGCCACCTGGGACAGGGGGTTGAGCGAGCAGTACGTC. The rearrangement joins TRBV10-3 to TRBJ2-7, with TRBD1 matching 11 bases. V trimming: 10 bases; J trimming: 6 bases; junction bases outside the gene matches: 8. In germline, CDR1 is ENHRY, CDR2 SYGVKD. The CDR3 has 13 residues.

CDR3 loop: CASSFSRGGHNEQFF. The CDR3 nucleotides are TGTGCCAGCAGCTTTTCGAGGGGGGGCCACAATGAGCAGTTCTTC. The chain carries TRBV11-2 and TRBJ2-1, with D maybe TRBD2 (7 bases). This CDR3 comprises 15 residues. Germline CDR1 is SGHAT and CDR2 is FQNNGV. V was cut by 3 bases and J by 5 bases, with 14 bases left in between.

The genes are TRBV7-6 and TRBJ2-5; maybe TRBD2 (7 bases). The CDR3 is made up of 15 amino acids. Germline CDR1 reads SGHVS; CDR2 reads FNYEAQ. V lost 5 bases to trimming and J lost 2 bases, with 15 bases between them. This chain's CDR3 is CASSPRGGSQETQYF. CDR3 sequence (DNA): TGTGCCAGCAGCCCGAGGGGGGGAAGTCAAGAGACCCAGTACTTC.

J is TRBJ1-2 and V is TRBV2; TRBD1 might be the D (6 bases). CDR3 length equals 15 residues. V was clipped by 8 bases and J by 4 bases, with 20 bases between them. Looked up from germline, CDR1 is SNHLY and CDR2 is FYNNEI. CDR3: CASAREGGSGYGYTF. Written as DNA, the CDR3 is TGTGCCAGCGCCAGGGAGGGGGGCTCTGGCTATGGCTACACCTTC.

This chain links TRBV5-1 with TRBJ2-1; 11 nucleotides line up with TRBD2. CDR3 length equals 16 residues. V gave up 4 bases and J gave up 7 bases; unmatched junction bases: 10. Germline CDR1 SGHRS, CDR2 YFSETQ. CDR3 sequence (DNA): TGCGCCAGCAGCACCCTTAGCGGGAGGGCCTCTAATGAGCAGTTCTTC. It specifies CASSTLSGRASNEQFF.

The chain has TRBV25-1 and TRBJ1-2; perhaps TRBD1 as D (5 bases). Between the trimmed V and J ends, which lost 6 bases and 3 bases, there was a span of 14 bases. Germline loops: CDR1 MGHDK, CDR2 SYGVNS. This CDR3 has 14 amino acids. CDR3 sequence reads: CASRATASYYGYTF. CDR3 nucleotides: TGTGCCAGCAGGGCGACAGCCTCCTACTATGGCTACACCTTC.

The J gene is TRBJ1-1, the V gene TRBV4-1; TRBD1 might be the D (6 bases). The V gene lost 1 base and the J gene lost 6 bases, with 12 bases spanning the gap. The CDR3 runs 14 residues. In germline, CDR1 is MGHRA, CDR2 YSYEKL. In DNA, the CDR3 is TGCGCCAGCAGCCAAGGACCGGGACATCCTGAAGCTTTCTTT. Translating gives CASSQGPGHPEAFF.

DNA of the CDR3: TGTGCCAGCAGCTTAGAAGGGGGATACACAGATACGCAGTATTTT. Translated, it gives CASSLEGGYTDTQYF. The rearrangement uses TRBV11-2 and TRBJ2-3; D perhaps matches TRBD1 (6 bases). Germline V gives CDR1 SGHAT, CDR2 FQNNGV. V lost 0 bases and J 2 bases, leaving 9 bases between the germline ends. The CDR3 loop spans 15 amino acids.

This chain joins TRBV18 and TRBJ2-5; TRBD2 matches 7 bases. The germline CDR1 and CDR2 sequences are KGHSH and LQKENI. V shed 2 bases and J 5 bases; nucleotides not matched to a gene: 8. The CDR3 consists of 15 residues. Written as DNA, the CDR3 is TGTGCCAGCTCACCAATTATGGGGGGGAAGGAGACCCAGTACTTC. Amino acid sequence: CASSPIMGGKETQYF.

The CDR3 DNA reads as TGTGCCAGTAGTGAAGGACAGCCGAACACTGAAGCTTTCTTT. Protein sequence: CASSEGQPNTEAFF. The chain links TRBV19 to TRBJ1-1, with a tentative D call TRBD1 (6 bases). The germline V gene encodes CDR1 LNHDA and CDR2 SQIVND (reference sequence). Between the trimmed V and J ends, which lost 5 bases and 1 base, there was a span of 11 bases. The CDR3 has 14 amino acids.

The CDR3 DNA reads as TGCGCCAGCAGCCAAGGTCCGGGGGGGAGCACTGAAGCTTTCTTT. It specifies CASSQGPGGSTEAFF. The J gene is TRBJ1-1, the V gene TRBV4-3; perhaps TRBD1 as D (5 bases). The CDR3 spans 15 residues. Germline CDR1 LGHNA, CDR2 YSLEER. Deletions cut 1 base from V and 4 bases from J, with 13 bases between.

The rearrangement joins TRBV14 to TRBJ2-3, with D possibly TRBD1 on 5 matching bases. There are 15 residues in the CDR3. V was pared by 4 bases and J by 8 bases, with 19 bases between. Germline CDR1 and CDR2: SGHDN and FVKESK. CDR3 amino acids: CASSPFDSYYPTQYF. Here the CDR3 DNA reads TGTGCCAGCAGCCCCTTCGACAGCTATTACCCTACGCAGTATTTT.

The rearrangement uses TRBV4-1 and TRBJ1-1; 9 bases match TRBD1. V lost 2 bases and J lost 6; bases outside the gene matches: 7. CDR1 and CDR2 (germline): MGHRA, YSYEKL. The CDR3 length is 15 residues. Here the CDR3 reads CASSQPQGANAEAFF. The CDR3 coding sequence is TGCGCCAGCAGCCAACCACAGGGGGCGAATGCTGAAGCTTTCTTT.

The V gene is TRBV7-3, the J gene TRBJ2-1, with TRBD1 matching 7 bases. The V gene end was trimmed by 4 bases and the J gene end by 3 bases; junction bases not matched to a gene: 0. Germline V lookup: CDR1 SGHTA, CDR2 FQGTGA. The CDR3 is 13 amino acids. The chain's CDR3 is CASSWTGYNEQFF. CDR3 nucleotides: TGTGCCAGCAGCTGGACAGGCTACAATGAGCAGTTCTTC. The complete variable domain, with remaining parts taken from reference TRBV7-3 and TRBJ2-1, reads GAGVSQTPSNKVTEKGKYVELRCDPISGHTALYWYRQSLGQGPEFLIYFQGTGAADDSGLPNDRFFAVRPEGSVSTLKIQRTERGDSAVYLCASSWTGYNEQFFGPGTRLTVL.

The chain couples TRBV7-3 to TRBJ1-1; D gene unclear. V lost 0 bases, J lost 3 bases, and 5 bases lay in between. This CDR3 is built from 13 residues. CDR1 is SGHTA and CDR2 is FQGTGA in the germline V gene. The CDR3 protein is CASSLTGYTEAFF. The CDR3 bases are TGTGCCAGCAGCTTAACGGGCTACACTGAAGCTTTCTTT.

The chain couples TRBV5-1 to TRBJ2-2, with TRBD1 as a possible D gene (5 bases). V was cut by 2 bases and J by 4 bases, with 12 bases left in between. The CDR3 totals 15 residues. Germline CDR1 SGHRS, CDR2 YFSETQ. CDR3 protein: CASSFSGIGTGELFF. DNA for the CDR3: TGCGCCAGCAGCTTTTCAGGGATTGGCACCGGGGAGCTGTTTTTT.

The CDR3 loop reads CASSGLDDNEQFF. CDR3 nucleotide sequence: TGTGCCAGCAGTGGACTCGATGACAATGAGCAGTTCTTC. The chain is built from TRBV7-9 and TRBJ2-1; D might be TRBD2 (5 bases). CDR3 length: 13 residues. Germline CDR1 and CDR2: SEHNR and FQNEAQ (reference sequence). The V end was cut by 6 bases, the J end by 5 bases, with 11 bases between.

J is TRBJ2-1 and V is TRBV28, with a possible D match to TRBD2 (6 bases). Per the germline V gene, CDR1 is MDHEN and CDR2 is SYDVKM. Between the trimmed V and J ends, which lost 6 bases and 7 bases, there was a span of 16 bases. The CDR3 spans 14 residues. The CDR3 DNA reads as TGTGCCAGCAGCCGGACTTCGGGGACTAATGAGCAGTTCTTC. It specifies CASSRTSGTNEQFF.

This chain joins TRBV21-1 and TRBJ1-3. TRBV21-1 is flagged as a pseudogene. This CDR3 region has 15 residues. CDR3 sequence (DNA): TGTGCCAGCAGCTTCACGCAAGAGTCTGGAAACACCATATATTTT. Translation gives CASSFTQESGNTIYF.

The V gene is TRBV28, the J gene TRBJ1-2; weak D call: TRBD1 (6 bases). The V gene's germline CDR1 is MDHEN and CDR2 SYDVKM. This CDR3 has 15 amino acids. V shed 3 bases and J shed 2 bases, with 13 bases lying between them. The CDR3 protein is CASSFPYGQNYGYTF. The CDR3 coding sequence is TGTGCCAGCAGTTTCCCCTATGGACAGAACTATGGCTACACCTTC.

The CDR3 protein is CAISPRSGTYNEQFF. The CDR3 bases are TGTGCCATCAGTCCTAGAAGTGGAACCTACAATGAGCAGTTCTTC. V and J are TRBV10-3 and TRBJ2-1; D is unresolved. This CDR3 spans 15 amino acids. The germline V and J ends were trimmed by 5 bases and 2 bases, with 13 bases remaining between them. Germline values: CDR1 ENHRY, CDR2 SYGVKD.

This rearrangement joins TRBV30 to TRBJ1-6; 9 positions agree with TRBD1. The CDR3 covers 15 residues. CDR1 is GTSNPN, CDR2 SVGIG, per germline (reference sequence). V dropped 2 bases and J dropped 10; count of bases not matched to a gene: 9. The CDR3 DNA follows: TGTGCCTGGAGTCAAAGAACAGGGGGCCGGTCACCCCTCCACTTT. Protein: CAWSQRTGGRSPLHF. Full variable domain (missing parts from reference TRBV30 and TRBJ1-6): SQTIHQWPATLVQPVGSPLSLECTVEGTSNPNLYWYRQAAGRGLQLLFYSVGIGQISSEVPQNLSASRPQDRQFILSSKKLLLSDSGFYLCAWSQRTGGRSPLHFGNGTRLTVT.

The chain links TRBV2 to TRBJ1-4; D may be TRBD1 (6 bases). Germline CDR1 reads SNHLY; CDR2 reads FYNNEI. The V and J ends lost 4 bases and 6 bases respectively, with 15 bases between them. The CDR3 contains 15 residues. In DNA, the CDR3 is TGTGCCAGCAGTGCCCCGGGGGGCGCGGATGAAAAACTGTTTTTT. It codes for CASSAPGGADEKLFF. The whole variable domain, filled in from reference TRBV2 and TRBJ1-4, reads EPEVTQTPSHQVTQMGQEVILRCVPISNHLYFYWYRQILGQKVEFLVSFYNNEISEKSEIFDDQFSVERPDGSNFTLKIRSTKLEDSAMYFCASSAPGGADEKLFFGSGTQLSVL.

This rearrangement joins TRBV11-2 to TRBJ1-1; no reliable D call. Trimming stripped 3 bases from V and 1 base from J, with 24 bases between. This CDR3 has 19 residues. The germline CDR1 and CDR2 sequences are SGHAT and FQNNGV. The DNA of the CDR3 is TGTGCCAGCAGCTTGAATCCCCTGAGTTCGGCGGGCGCGAACACTGAAGCTTTCTTT. This gives the protein CASSLNPLSSAGANTEAFF.

This chain uses TRBV5-1 with TRBJ1-1; 8 bases are a match to TRBD1. CDR1 and CDR2 (germline): SGHRS, YFSETQ. The V gene end was trimmed by 4 bases and the J gene end by 3 bases; junction bases not matched to a gene: 5. This CDR3 contains 14 residues. The chain's CDR3 is CASSTGGQYTEAFF. In DNA form, the CDR3 reads TGCGCCAGCAGCACAGGGGGACAGTACACTGAAGCTTTCTTT.